Below, one TCR beta chain is given with its context. The antigen remains undetermined. Trimming at V came to 1 base and at J to 6 bases, leaving 2 bases not matched to a gene. The CDR3 is made up of 13 amino acids. Germline V gene lookup returns CDR1 LGHNT and CDR2 FRNRAP. These data originate in a study of shared clonotypes between healthy human individuals. Study-wide findings and caveats: Naive CD4 clonotypes overlapped across a handful of donors at approximately 5.3%.

Using immunoSEQ multiplex PCR, the repertoire was profiled, and TCRdb retains in-frame clones only, with some absent. Here the sample spans approximately 640,000 clones, 90% being singletons. This rearrangement joins TRBV12-5 to TRBJ1-1; TRBD1 aligns across 7 bases. The sequenced material came from memory CD8+ T cells from PBMCs. Stated subset: CD45RO+ cells pooled with CCR7-negative TemRA cells. The receptor comes from a man aged 18 to 30 in good health. Some clones in this sample may be carry-over from other donors' samples. CDR3 in DNA: TGTGCTAGTGGTTTGGGAGGGGGCCCTGAAGCTTTCTTT. This sequence encodes CASGLGGGPEAFF.